This T cell receptor beta chain is drawn from a study of blood T cell repertoires in COVID-19. The overall study: PBMCs, B-cell-depleted T cells, or T cells were the source of the cDNA or gDNA that made up the material.

Original processing notes: Reference gene primer amplification yielded estimated nucleated cell counts. Here immunoSEQ multiplex PCR was the method, and the copy in TCRdb shows in-frame clones only, minus some. V, J and clone size are those of that table, while D and trimming were read from the DNA. The sample lists some 170,000 clones; about 87% were seen once. CDR1 MNHNS and CDR2 SASEGT come from the germline V gene. Trimming stripped 2 bases from V and 6 bases from J, with 10 bases between. The CDR3 runs 13 residues. The specimen sequenced was peripheral blood. The chain carries TRBV6-1 and TRBJ1-2; no reliable D call. The sequence was collected from a woman aged 45-60 years with acute or convalescent COVID-19. The CDR3 here is CASSENWADGYTF. CDR3 coding DNA: TGTGCCAGCAGTGAAAACTGGGCCGATGGCTACACCTTC.